Listed below are T cell receptor beta chains from one sample, sequenced in a study of long-term antiretroviral therapy in people with HIV. The data were produced by immunoSEQ multiplex PCR, yet TCRdb's version contains in-frame clones alone and is incomplete. Of about 17,000 clones in the sample, around 90% were seen once. The material sequenced was unsorted PBMCs, taken 0.3 years after starting antiretroviral therapy. The source of these receptors is a man aged 55 to 70 with HIV. The CDR3 runs from the conserved cysteine through the conserved F or W. The order of the fields is CDR3 DNA, CDR3 protein, D gene, clone size, V gene, J gene. The D gene is left open where the match is weak. Part of the rows lack a size; the others show once, few, many or a class for expanded clones.

CDR3nt: TGTGCCTGGAAAGTGCTGGGGACAAGCCTCAGGGGAGGCTACACCTTC; CDR3aa: CAWKVLGTSLRGGYTF; d_gene: .; abundance: .; v_gene: TRBV30; j_gene: TRBJ1-2
CDR3nt: TGCGCCAGCAGTGAGACGCTAAGCTCCTACAATGAGCAGTTCTTC; CDR3aa: CASSETLSSYNEQFF; d_gene: .; abundance: once; v_gene: TRBV10-2; j_gene: TRBJ2-1
CDR3nt: TGTGCCAGCAGCCCGACCCCCCCTCCAGATACGCAGTATTTT; CDR3aa: CASSPTPPPDTQYF; d_gene: .; abundance: medium-sized; v_gene: TRBV13; j_gene: TRBJ2-3
CDR3nt: TGTGCCAGCAGCCCTCCGACAGGGAACAGCTATGGCTACACCTTC; CDR3aa: CASSPPTGNSYGYTF; d_gene: TRBD1; abundance: .; v_gene: TRBV28; j_gene: TRBJ1-2
CDR3nt: TGCGCCAGCAGCCTGGAGGTTGCAACGTCTGGAAACACCATATATTTT; CDR3aa: CASSLEVATSGNTIYF; d_gene: .; abundance: .; v_gene: TRBV4-3; j_gene: TRBJ1-3
CDR3nt: TGTGCCAGCAGTTGGGGACAGGGTAGCAATCAGCCCCAGCATTTT; CDR3aa: CASSWGQGSNQPQHF; d_gene: TRBD1; abundance: few; v_gene: TRBV2; j_gene: TRBJ1-5
CDR3nt: TGTGTCTGGAGGCGGGGGGAGTCCTATGGCTACACCTTC; CDR3aa: CVWRRGESYGYTF; d_gene: .; abundance: .; v_gene: TRBV30; j_gene: TRBJ1-2
CDR3nt: TGCGCCAGCAGCTCCGGACTAGCGGGGGGCAGGGAGACCCAGTACTTC; CDR3aa: CASSSGLAGGRETQYF; d_gene: TRBD2; abundance: .; v_gene: TRBV5-1; j_gene: TRBJ2-5
CDR3nt: TGTGCCAGTATGGTGGTCGCTGAAGCTTTCTTT; CDR3aa: CASMVVAEAFF; d_gene: .; abundance: .; v_gene: TRBV7-9; j_gene: TRBJ1-1
CDR3nt: TGTGCCAGCATAGGTTCAAGGGGGAACACTGAAGCTTTCTTT; CDR3aa: CASIGSRGNTEAFF; d_gene: .; abundance: .; v_gene: TRBV28; j_gene: TRBJ1-1
CDR3nt: TGCGCCAGCAGTTCTGATCTCTTAGGCAATGAGCAGTTCTTC; CDR3aa: CASSSDLLGNEQFF; d_gene: .; abundance: once; v_gene: TRBV5-1; j_gene: TRBJ2-1
CDR3nt: TGCGCCAGCAACCCGGACACTACCACCGGGGAGCTGTTTTTT; CDR3aa: CASNPDTTTGELFF; d_gene: .; abundance: .; v_gene: TRBV5-1; j_gene: TRBJ2-2
CDR3nt: TGCGCCAGCAGCTTGATCCCAGGGGGGCAAGAGACCCAGTACTTC; CDR3aa: CASSLIPGGQETQYF; d_gene: .; abundance: .; v_gene: TRBV5-1; j_gene: TRBJ2-5
CDR3nt: TGTGCCAGCAGCATCGCCGGGACTAGCGTCGCCGGGGAGCTGTTTTTT; CDR3aa: CASSIAGTSVAGELFF; d_gene: TRBD2; abundance: .; v_gene: TRBV7-3; j_gene: TRBJ2-2
CDR3nt: TGTGCCAGCAGCTTATATAGCAATCAGCCCCAGCATTTT; CDR3aa: CASSLYSNQPQHF; d_gene: .; abundance: .; v_gene: TRBV11-2; j_gene: TRBJ1-5
CDR3nt: TGCGCCAGCAGCCAAGCCCCTCAAGGAGGCATTGCGCAGTATTTT; CDR3aa: CASSQAPQGGIAQYF; d_gene: .; abundance: .; v_gene: TRBV4-1; j_gene: TRBJ2-3
CDR3nt: TGTGCCAGCAGTGAATATGGGGGAGTGGGGAACACCGGGGAGCTGTTTTTT; CDR3aa: CASSEYGGVGNTGELFF; d_gene: .; abundance: once; v_gene: TRBV25-1; j_gene: TRBJ2-2
CDR3nt: TGCAGCGTCCGAGACAGGGACTCTGGAAACACCATATATTTT; CDR3aa: CSVRDRDSGNTIYF; d_gene: TRBD1; abundance: .; v_gene: TRBV29-1; j_gene: TRBJ1-3
CDR3nt: TGTGCCAGCAGTTACTTACTAGCGGGAGATAACTACGAGCAGTACTTC; CDR3aa: CASSYLLAGDNYEQYF; d_gene: TRBD2; abundance: .; v_gene: TRBV6-5; j_gene: TRBJ2-7
CDR3nt: TGTGCCAGCCGGGCGGCGAACACCGGGGAGCTGTTTTTT; CDR3aa: CASRAANTGELFF; d_gene: .; abundance: .; v_gene: TRBV6-5; j_gene: TRBJ2-2
CDR3nt: TGCGCCAGCAGCTCGGACAGTAACACCGGGGAGCTGTTTTTT; CDR3aa: CASSSDSNTGELFF; d_gene: .; abundance: once; v_gene: TRBV5-1; j_gene: TRBJ2-2
CDR3nt: TGCGCCAGCAGCTTGGCCCCGGCAGTCTTCATGGGGCAGTACTTC; CDR3aa: CASSLAPAVFMGQYF; d_gene: .; abundance: .; v_gene: TRBV5-1; j_gene: TRBJ2-7
CDR3nt: TGTGCCAGTAGTATTTGGTCGGGAGGACAGGGAAGTACACCCCTCCACTTT; CDR3aa: CASSIWSGGQGSTPLHF; d_gene: TRBD1; abundance: .; v_gene: TRBV19; j_gene: TRBJ1-6
CDR3nt: TGCGCCAGCTCACCAACATGGGAGGCCGGAAACACCATATATTTT; CDR3aa: CASSPTWEAGNTIYF; d_gene: .; abundance: .; v_gene: TRBV18; j_gene: TRBJ1-3
CDR3nt: TGTGCCAGCAGCCCAGGGACTAGCGGGAGAGGGGGGACCCAGTACTTC; CDR3aa: CASSPGTSGRGGTQYF; d_gene: TRBD2; abundance: .; v_gene: TRBV11-1; j_gene: TRBJ2-5
CDR3nt: TGTGCCACCAGCAGAGCGAACAGGGGAAAGACCCAGTACTTC; CDR3aa: CATSRANRGKTQYF; d_gene: TRBD1; abundance: few; v_gene: TRBV15; j_gene: TRBJ2-5
CDR3nt: TGTGCCAGCAGGAGGACAGGGAATCAGCCCCAGCATTTT; CDR3aa: CASRRTGNQPQHF; d_gene: TRBD1; abundance: .; v_gene: TRBV6-1; j_gene: TRBJ1-5
CDR3nt: TGTGCCAGCAGCGCTGACAGCGCGAACACCGGGGAGCTGTTTTTT; CDR3aa: CASSADSANTGELFF; d_gene: .; abundance: .; v_gene: TRBV13; j_gene: TRBJ2-2
CDR3nt: TGTGCCAGCAGGGACAGGTGGGACACCGGGGAGCTGTTTTTT; CDR3aa: CASRDRWDTGELFF; d_gene: TRBD1; abundance: .; v_gene: TRBV5-4; j_gene: TRBJ2-2
CDR3nt: TGTGCCAGCAGCGTAGGCGGGGGACACACAGATACGCAGTATTTT; CDR3aa: CASSVGGGHTDTQYF; d_gene: .; abundance: .; v_gene: TRBV9; j_gene: TRBJ2-3
CDR3nt: TGCAGCGTGGACATAAAGGAGACCCAGTACTTC; CDR3aa: CSVDIKETQYF; d_gene: .; abundance: .; v_gene: TRBV29-1; j_gene: TRBJ2-5
CDR3nt: TGTGCCAGCTACAGACCCGGCAATCAGCCCCAGCATTTT; CDR3aa: CASYRPGNQPQHF; d_gene: .; abundance: .; v_gene: TRBV9; j_gene: TRBJ1-5
CDR3nt: TGTGCCAGTAGTATGAATCACAGGCGGGGCGGGGAGCTGTTTTTT; CDR3aa: CASSMNHRRGGELFF; d_gene: .; abundance: .; v_gene: TRBV19; j_gene: TRBJ2-2
CDR3nt: TGTGCCAGCAGTTCCCGGACCGACAACCACCAAGAGACCCAGTACTTC; CDR3aa: CASSSRTDNHQETQYF; d_gene: .; abundance: .; v_gene: TRBV28; j_gene: TRBJ2-5
CDR3nt: TGTGCCATCAGTGCCCGGGACATGGTAACTTCACCCCTCCACTTT; CDR3aa: CAISARDMVTSPLHF; d_gene: .; abundance: .; v_gene: TRBV10-3; j_gene: TRBJ1-6
CDR3nt: TGTGCCATCAGTGAGTGGGGGAAGACCCAGTACTTC; CDR3aa: CAISEWGKTQYF; d_gene: .; abundance: .; v_gene: TRBV10-3; j_gene: TRBJ2-5
CDR3nt: TGCAGCGCAAGTACAGGGGGGTACCAAGAGACCCAGTACTTC; CDR3aa: CSASTGGYQETQYF; d_gene: TRBD1; abundance: .; v_gene: TRBV29-1; j_gene: TRBJ2-5
CDR3nt: TGCGCCACGACCCCCGGGGGGGGCGGCTCTTACGAGCAGTACTTC; CDR3aa: CATTPGGGGSYEQYF; d_gene: TRBD2; abundance: .; v_gene: TRBV5-1; j_gene: TRBJ2-7
CDR3nt: TGTGCCAGCAGCTTGGCCACTAGTGGGAGGTTCCACAATGAGCAGTTCTTC; CDR3aa: CASSLATSGRFHNEQFF; d_gene: .; abundance: .; v_gene: TRBV5-4; j_gene: TRBJ2-1
CDR3nt: TGTGCCAGCAGCCTCAATCCAGGGGGCATCACTGAAGCTTTCTTT; CDR3aa: CASSLNPGGITEAFF; d_gene: TRBD1; abundance: .; v_gene: TRBV7-3; j_gene: TRBJ1-1
CDR3nt: TGTGCCTGGAGTTTGGACAGGGGGTCCTACGAGCAGTACTTC; CDR3aa: CAWSLDRGSYEQYF; d_gene: TRBD1; abundance: .; v_gene: TRBV30; j_gene: TRBJ2-7
CDR3nt: TGCGCCAGTCAACCGGGGGGGCCTCTATTCTCCTACGAGCAGTACTTC; CDR3aa: CASQPGGPLFSYEQYF; d_gene: TRBD2; abundance: .; v_gene: TRBV10-2; j_gene: TRBJ2-7
CDR3nt: TGTGCCAGCAGCGTAGGTTTAAGGGGGCCCGCAGCTAATGAAAAACTGTTTTTT; CDR3aa: CASSVGLRGPAANEKLFF; d_gene: TRBD1; abundance: .; v_gene: TRBV9; j_gene: TRBJ1-4
CDR3nt: TGTGCCAGCAGTGGGCTAGCGGGGGGCCTCAATGAGCAGTTCTTC; CDR3aa: CASSGLAGGLNEQFF; d_gene: TRBD2; abundance: .; v_gene: TRBV2; j_gene: TRBJ2-1
CDR3nt: TGTGCCAGCAGCTCCCTGCCGGGCCCAACTTACGAGCAGTACTTC; CDR3aa: CASSSLPGPTYEQYF; d_gene: .; abundance: once; v_gene: TRBV5-8; j_gene: TRBJ2-7
CDR3nt: TGCAGCGTTACGCGGGAGACGGGCTACAATGAGCAGTTCTTC; CDR3aa: CSVTRETGYNEQFF; d_gene: TRBD2; abundance: once; v_gene: TRBV29-1; j_gene: TRBJ2-1
CDR3nt: TGTGCCAGCAGCTTAGAACTAGCCCTGTTCTACGAGCAGTACTTC; CDR3aa: CASSLELALFYEQYF; d_gene: .; abundance: .; v_gene: TRBV11-1; j_gene: TRBJ2-7
CDR3nt: TGTGCCAGCAGTTTATCCCCTCCGATACCTTATGGCTACACCTTC; CDR3aa: CASSLSPPIPYGYTF; d_gene: .; abundance: .; v_gene: TRBV28; j_gene: TRBJ1-2
CDR3nt: TGCGCCAGCAGCTTCGGGCAGGACACAGATACGCAGTATTTT; CDR3aa: CASSFGQDTDTQYF; d_gene: .; abundance: .; v_gene: TRBV5-1; j_gene: TRBJ2-3